This T cell receptor beta chain was recovered during a study of T cells in Graves' hyperthyroidism and ophthalmopathy. Turning to the study itself: Peripheral blood collection took place at initial diagnosis, before any treatment.

CDR3 length: 15 residues. Germline V CDR1 and CDR2: MGHDK, SYGVNS. Losses at the gene ends were 3 bases for V and 5 bases for J; bases not matched to a gene: 8. RNA transcripts provided the source from which TCR beta CDR3 regions were amplified. The study used the HTBI primer set for a first-round RT-PCR of the TCR CDR3. A single record per CDR3 protein comes from TCRdb applying MiXCR to the multiplex PCR reads. Here the sample spans some 720,000 distinct CDR3 sequences, roughly 17% being singletons. Patients aged 18 to 65 had newly diagnosed hyperthyroidism that had lasted under 2 months. The chain carries TRBV25-1 and TRBJ2-3; 7 bases are a match to TRBD2. The specimen sequenced was blood. This TCR derives from a man aged 18 to 30 with Graves' hyperthyroidism. CDR3 DNA sequence: TGTGCCAGCAGTGATGTGGGAGGGCCCGGAGATACGCAGTATTTT. It translates to CASSDVGGPGDTQYF. Drawing the rest from reference TRBV25-1 and TRBJ2-3, the complete variable domain is EADIYQTPRYLVIGTGKKITLECSQTMGHDKMYWYQQDPGMELHLIHYSYGVNSTEKGDLSSESTVSRIRTEHFPLTLESARPSHTSQYLCASSDVGGPGDTQYFGPGTRLTVL.